Each of the 10 T cell receptor beta chains below was sequenced from the same sample in a study of blood T cell repertoires in COVID-19. Sequenced by immunoSEQ multiplex PCR; TCRdb stores in-frame clones only, minus some. The sample holds 380,000 or so clones, roughly 77% seen once. The source material was peripheral blood. The receptors originated from a human donor with acute or convalescent COVID-19. The donor label of this sample is uncertain.

The V call is TRBV7-2, the J call TRBJ1-2; no clear D gene. The CDR3 is 15 amino acids. The germline V gene encodes CDR1 SGHTA and CDR2 FQGNSA. V was shortened by 1 base and J by 3 bases, with 12 bases between the two germline ends. CDR3 loop: CASSLVSLPDYGYTF. CDR3 bases: TGTGCCAGCAGCTTAGTCTCTTTACCGGACTATGGCTACACCTTC.

The chain is built from TRBV7-6 and TRBJ2-6; D unresolved. Looked up from germline, CDR1 is SGHVS and CDR2 is FNYEAQ. V shed 4 bases and J shed 0 bases, with 7 bases lying between them. CDR3 length: 15 amino acids. The chain's CDR3 is CASSSVPSGANVLTF. Here the CDR3 DNA reads TGTGCCAGCAGCTCCGTCCCCTCTGGGGCCAACGTCCTGACTTTC.

This clone was recorded at least ten times. V gene TRBV27 combines with J gene TRBJ2-4; 10 bases fit TRBD2. Germline lookup yields CDR1 MNHEY and CDR2 SMNVEV (reference sequence). This CDR3 is 17 amino acids long. The J segment lost 1 base and the V segment lost 5 bases, leaving 8 bases of the junction unmatched. CDR3 nucleotide sequence: TGTGCCAGCAGTCCGTATAGCGGGAGGCGTGCCAAAAACATTCAGTACTTC. This sequence encodes CASSPYSGRRAKNIQYF.

The chain recombines TRBV2 with TRBJ2-7, with 10 bases matching TRBD2. V trimming: 6 bases; J trimming: 4 bases; junction bases outside the gene matches: 9. The CDR3 totals 15 residues. CDR1 SNHLY and CDR2 FYNNEI come from the germline V gene. CDR3 sequence (DNA): TGTGCCAGCAGGGGAAAAAGCGGGAGGGCGTACGAGCAGTACTTC. Its translation is CASRGKSGRAYEQYF.

J is TRBJ1-2 and V is TRBV10-3; the D is unclear. Per the germline V gene, CDR1 is ENHRY and CDR2 is SYGVKD. The germline V and J ends were trimmed by 5 bases and 8 bases, with 15 bases remaining between them. The CDR3 is made up of 13 amino acids. The CDR3 DNA reads TGTGCCATCAGTAAGACGGGGAATAGCGGCTACACCTTC. It is translated as CAISKTGNSGYTF.

The rearrangement links TRBV5-6 to TRBJ1-2, with D maybe TRBD1 (6 bases). Trimming cost V 4 bases and J 4 bases, with 11 bases left between them. Germline CDR1 is SGHDT and CDR2 is YYEEEE. The CDR3 loop spans 13 amino acids. The CDR3, as DNA: TGTGCCAGCAGCCAGAGGGGGACCTATGGCTACACCTTC. This codes for CASSQRGTYGYTF.

The chain is built from TRBV4-1 and TRBJ2-1; D perhaps matches TRBD1 (5 bases). V was shortened by 4 bases and J by 3 bases, with 13 bases between the two germline ends. The CDR3 consists of 15 residues. Germline-derived CDR1 and CDR2 are MGHRA and YSYEKL. The CDR3: CASSLSSDNYNEQFF. CDR3 nucleotides: TGCGCCAGCAGCCTAAGTTCGGACAACTACAATGAGCAGTTCTTC.

DNA for the CDR3: TGTGCCAGTAGTAAGTATAAGGGGAATCAGCCCCAGCATTTT. It is translated as CASSKYKGNQPQHF. V is TRBV19 and J is TRBJ1-5, with D tentatively TRBD1 (5 bases). V lost 4 bases, J lost 4 bases, and 11 bases lay in between. The V gene's germline CDR1 is LNHDA and CDR2 SQIVND (reference sequence). The CDR3 spans 14 residues.

J is TRBJ1-2 and V is TRBV6-5; D might be TRBD1 (6 bases). This CDR3 spans 14 amino acids. Trimming shortened V by 5 bases and J by 5 bases, and 15 bases separated the two germline ends. The germline gives CDR1 MNHEY, CDR2 SVGAGI. The CDR3 sequence: CASSPSGTTYGYTF. CDR3 in DNA: TGTGCCAGCAGTCCTTCCGGGACAACTTATGGCTACACCTTC.

V and J are TRBV9 and TRBJ1-2, with a weak D call TRBD1 (6 bases). Per the germline V gene, CDR1 is SGDLS and CDR2 is YYNGEE. The CDR3 consists of 16 residues. Trimming pared 3 bases from V and 2 bases from J, leaving 17 bases between. This CDR3 reads CASSAEARGANYGYTF. In DNA, the CDR3 is TGTGCCAGCAGCGCGGAAGCCAGGGGTGCCAACTATGGCTACACCTTC.